This TCR beta chain was recorded in a study of T cell responses to AZD1222 COVID-19 vaccine. Study-level findings and limits: It was only a handful of AZD1222 recipients who were seropositive at baseline. Most donors were white British, females outnumbered males, and clonal diversity was possibly underestimated. The study reported that nearly half of spike-specific TCRs target unmutated variant regions. There were repertoire samples only from the period after the peak T cell response.

Details on this clone: Antigen specificity is unknown.

Germline V gene lookup returns CDR1 GTSNPN and CDR2 SVGIG (reference sequence). The CDR3 covers 15 residues. V shed 4 bases and J 3 bases; nucleotides not matched to a gene: 10. Assay: immunoSEQ multiplex PCR; the TCRdb copy retains only in-frame clones and omits some. The sample comprises tens of thousands of clones, about 86% of which are singletons, and about a tenth rests with the top ten. The receptor comes from an adult in good health. V usage is TRBV30 and J usage is TRBJ2-3, with 7 bases fitting TRBD1. Sequences were derived from peripheral blood, sampled on day 0 of MenACWY control vaccination. The CDR3 loop is CAWKETGLVTDTQYF. The CDR3, as DNA: TGTGCCTGGAAGGAGACAGGGTTAGTGACAGATACGCAGTATTTT.